What follows is one T cell receptor (beta chain) and its context. The data stem from a study of blood T cell repertoires in COVID-19. The table came from immunoSEQ multiplex PCR; TCRdb's copy has only in-frame clones and leaves some out. The sample includes roughly 92,000 clones, around 86% of them seen just once. The CDR3 is made up of 14 amino acids. Germline CDR1 is GTSNPN and CDR2 is SVGIG (reference sequence). Deletions cut 2 bases from V and 3 bases from J, with 13 bases between. The chain joins TRBV30 to TRBJ1-1; D uncertain. The source is a woman older than 75 with acute or convalescent COVID-19. The specimen sequenced was peripheral blood. The CDR3 region is CAWSNTGTYTEAFF. In DNA form, the CDR3 reads TGTGCCTGGAGTAATACGGGTACTTACACTGAAGCTTTCTTT.